The 21 T cell receptor beta chains reported below all come from one sample, sequenced in a study of cytotoxic CD8 clonotypes in ibrutinib-treated CLL. Sequencing was performed with immunoSEQ multiplex PCR; in TCRdb, only in-frame clones are kept and a portion is missing. The sample has fewer than 150,000 clones; around four fifths are singletons. The material was PBMCs, obtained after 24 months of ibrutinib treatment. The receptors were sampled from a human donor with chronic lymphocytic leukemia.

The rearrangement uses TRBV10-3 and TRBJ1-4; 7 bases fit TRBD1. V was clipped by 6 bases and J by 7 bases; unmatched bases: 5. The V gene's germline CDR1 is ENHRY and CDR2 SYGVKD. The CDR3 is made up of 13 amino acids. CDR3 nucleotide sequence: TGTGCCATCAGGCAGGGGGGTGGTGAAAAACTGTTTTTT. Translation: CAIRQGGGEKLFF.

V usage is TRBV5-1 and J usage is TRBJ2-7; 9 bases align to TRBD1. Germline trimming cut 0 bases from V and 1 base from J; bases unmatched to any gene: 8. Germline V lookup: CDR1 SGHRS, CDR2 YFSETQ. The CDR3 is 17 amino acids. The CDR3 DNA is TGCGCCAGCAGCTTGGGACCGGGACAGGGAGTGTCCTACGAGCAGTACTTC. It codes for CASSLGPGQGVSYEQYF.

The J gene is TRBJ1-5, the V gene TRBV30; D not resolved. V dropped 1 base and J dropped 5 bases, with 9 bases sitting between them. The CDR3 consists of 13 residues. Germline V gene sequence: CDR1 GTSNPN, CDR2 SVGIG (reference sequence). In nucleotides, the CDR3 is TGTGCCTGGAGTGCAGGCGACGATCAGCCCCAGCATTTT. Translated, it gives CAWSAGDDQPQHF.

DNA of the CDR3: TGTGCCAGCAGCTCCTTGACAGGGGGCGGGGGTGAGCAGTTCTTC. Amino acids: CASSSLTGGGGEQFF. J is TRBJ2-1 and V is TRBV11-3; 10 bases agree with TRBD1. The trim removed 4 bases at V and 9 bases at J, leaving 9 bases unmatched. Germline-derived CDR1 and CDR2 are SGHNT and YENEEA. The CDR3 spans 15 residues.

CDR3 sequence reads: CASSPMRTSGGSGQFF. The CDR3 bases are TGTGCCAGCAGCCCTATGCGGACTAGCGGGGGATCGGGGCAGTTCTTC. The rearrangement links TRBV7-2 to TRBJ2-1, with TRBD2 identical over 13 bases. From germline, CDR1 is SGHTA and CDR2 FQGNSA. The CDR3 is 16 amino acids. V dropped 5 bases and J dropped 12; count of bases not matched to a gene: 13.

This clone was seen a few times. The chain combines TRBV7-6 with TRBJ1-5; no clear D. The CDR3 runs 13 residues. Germline values: CDR1 SGHVS, CDR2 FNYEAQ. The ends were cut back, 5 bases at V and 5 bases at J, with 10 bases in the middle. CDR3 coding DNA: TGTGCCAGCAGCGTCGGACGTGATCAGCCCCAGCATTTT. This encodes CASSVGRDQPQHF. Variable domain in full (rest from reference TRBV7-6 and TRBJ1-5): GAGVSQSPRYKVTKRGQDVALRCDPISGHVSLYWYRQALGQGPEFLTYFNYEAQQDKSGLPNDRFSAERPEGSISTLTIQRTEQRDSAMYRCASSVGRDQPQHFGDGTRLSIL.

V usage is TRBV7-9 and J usage is TRBJ2-3, with D maybe TRBD2 (6 bases). V lost 1 base and J lost 4, with 6 bases in between. CDR3 length: 13 amino acids. CDR1 SEHNR and CDR2 FQNEAQ come from the germline V gene (reference sequence). The CDR3 nucleotides read TGTGCCAGCAGCTTAGGGGGGGCAGATACGCAGTATTTT. It codes for CASSLGGADTQYF.

This clone has a single count. The chain uses TRBV4-1 and TRBJ1-5, with D perhaps TRBD1 (5 bases). Trimming removed 3 bases from V and 7 bases from J, with 13 bases in between. Germline CDR1 and CDR2: MGHRA and YSYEKL. The CDR3 covers 14 residues. The CDR3 loop reads CASSHLRVGQPQHF. The CDR3 DNA reads as TGCGCCAGCAGCCACCTCAGGGTAGGGCAGCCCCAGCATTTT.

The V and J genes are TRBV9 and TRBJ2-7; D gene uncertain. Germline lookup yields CDR1 SGDLS and CDR2 YYNGEE. This CDR3 has 14 amino acids. Trimming took 4 bases from V and 2 from J, leaving 13 bases between them. This CDR3 reads CASSPQFNTYEQYF. The CDR3 DNA reads as TGTGCCAGCAGCCCCCAGTTCAATACCTACGAGCAGTACTTC.

This clone has only a few counts. The V gene is TRBV30, the J gene TRBJ2-3; D perhaps matches TRBD2 (6 bases). The CDR3 has 12 residues. Germline V CDR1 and CDR2: GTSNPN, SVGIG (reference sequence). V shed 5 bases and J shed 8 bases, with 14 bases lying between them. CDR3 bases: TGTGCCTGGGGGACGACGGGGGTTACGCAGTATTTT. This gives the protein CAWGTTGVTQYF.

This clone was found a few times. The chain is built from TRBV27 and TRBJ2-1; TRBD2 matches 8 bases. Germline CDR1 reads MNHEY; CDR2 reads SMNVEV (reference sequence). The V gene end was trimmed by 2 bases and the J gene end by 6 bases; junction bases not matched to a gene: 3. The CDR3 is 14 residues long. The CDR3 sequence is CASSLSGGFNEQFF. For the CDR3, the DNA is TGTGCCAGCAGTTTAAGCGGGGGATTCAATGAGCAGTTCTTC.

This chain links TRBV18 with TRBJ2-5; D is uncertain. The CDR3 is 12 amino acids. V was clipped by 6 bases and J by 0 bases, with 5 bases between them. Per germline, CDR1 KGHSH and CDR2 LQKENI. The CDR3 loop reads CASSQNQETQYF. CDR3 nucleotides: TGTGCCAGCTCCCAAAACCAAGAGACCCAGTACTTC.

The rearrangement links TRBV14 to TRBJ2-5, with D possibly being TRBD1 (5 bases). The CDR3 has 17 amino acids. From germline, CDR1 is SGHDN and CDR2 FVKESK. Trimming removed 0 bases at V and 1 base at J, with 15 bases between. The CDR3 nucleotides are TGTGCCAGCAGCCAAGATCGGCCAGGGAAGACCCAAGAGACCCAGTACTTC. It codes for CASSQDRPGKTQETQYF. The full variable domain, its missing parts supplied by reference TRBV14 and TRBJ2-5, is EAGVTQFPSHSVIEKGQTVTLRCDPISGHDNLYWYRRVMGKEIKFLLHFVKESKQDESGMPNNRFLAERTGGTYSTLKVQPAELEDSGVYFCASSQDRPGKTQETQYFGPGTRLLVL.

The chain recombines TRBV7-7 with TRBJ2-1; no definite D call. The CDR3 is made up of 13 amino acids. The germline gives CDR1 SSHAT, CDR2 FNYEAQ (reference sequence). V was shortened by 1 base and J by 7 bases, with 8 bases between the two germline ends. The CDR3 coding sequence is TGTGCCAGCAGCTTAGATTGGGGTAATGAGCAGTTCTTC. Translation: CASSLDWGNEQFF.

The CDR3 loop reads CASSLGGTGVGNTIYF. Here the CDR3 DNA reads TGTGCCAGCAGCTTGGGGGGAACAGGGGTAGGAAACACCATATATTTT. The chain has TRBV5-4 and TRBJ1-3; 7 bases match TRBD1. Germline loops: CDR1 SGHNT, CDR2 YYREEE (reference sequence). This CDR3 region has 16 residues. V lost 0 bases, J lost 4 bases, and 7 bases stayed unmatched.

The chain employs TRBV4-3 and TRBJ2-7; 9 nucleotides agree with TRBD2. V trimming: 0 bases; J trimming: 0 bases; junction bases outside the gene matches: 6. Germline V gene lookup returns CDR1 LGHNA and CDR2 YSLEER. The CDR3 contains 17 residues. The CDR3: CASSQEVQRGASYEQYF. The DNA for the CDR3 is TGCGCCAGCAGCCAAGAGGTTCAGCGGGGGGCCTCCTACGAGCAGTACTTC.

CDR3 loop: CASSYSQAAGTQYF. The CDR3 nucleotides are TGTGCCAGCAGTTACTCGCAGGCGGCCGGGACCCAGTACTTC. The J gene is TRBJ2-5, the V gene TRBV6-5; the D is unclear. Germline loops: CDR1 MNHEY, CDR2 SVGAGI. Trimming pared 0 bases from V and 7 bases from J, leaving 12 bases between. This CDR3 region has 14 residues.

This rearrangement joins TRBV9 to TRBJ1-3; D uncertain. The CDR3 loop spans 15 amino acids. Trimming shortened V by 2 bases and J by 0 bases, and 9 bases separated the two germline ends. Germline assignment: CDR1 SGDLS and CDR2 YYNGEE. The CDR3 loop is CASSVGISSGNTIYF. The CDR3 DNA reads as TGTGCCAGCAGCGTGGGGATTAGCTCTGGAAACACCATATATTTT.

The gene calls are TRBV25-1 and TRBJ1-1; the D is unclear. Germline assignment: CDR1 MGHDK and CDR2 SYGVNS. The CDR3 consists of 15 residues. The ends were cut back, 6 bases at V and 3 bases at J, with 17 bases in the middle. CDR3 nucleotides: TGTGCCAGCAGAAGACAAGGAGGGAAAGACACTGAAGCTTTCTTT. Protein product: CASRRQGGKDTEAFF.

This chain joins TRBV20-1 and TRBJ2-3, with D hard to call. CDR3 length: 11 amino acids. V lost 6 bases to trimming and J lost 6 bases, with 10 bases between them. From germline, CDR1 is DFQATT and CDR2 SNEGSKA (reference sequence). The CDR3 protein is CSAGPGDTQYF. In nucleotides, the CDR3 is TGCAGTGCCGGACCCGGTGATACGCAGTATTTT.

V and J are TRBV13 and TRBJ1-2; 12 bases line up with TRBD1. V was pared by 5 bases and J by 5 bases, with 6 bases of the junction left unmatched. The CDR3 extends over 15 amino acids. The germline CDR1 and CDR2 sequences are PRHDT and FYEKMQ (reference sequence). This CDR3 is CASSARDRGLYGYTF. In DNA, the CDR3 is TGTGCCAGCAGCGCCCGGGACAGGGGGCTGTATGGCTACACCTTC.